A selection of T cell receptor beta chains follows, all from one sample in a study of beta chain features in type 1 diabetes. Method: immunoSEQ multiplex PCR; TCRdb's copy keeps in-frame clones and lacks some. The data contain fewer than 200,000 clones, around a tenth of them singletons. The source material was central memory CD4+ T cells from blood. The origin of the receptors is a man aged 30 to 39 with type 1 diabetes. CDR3s include the opening cysteine and the closing phenylalanine or tryptophan. D genes are given only for firm matches. Size tells how often a clone was seen (once, few, many) or the class of an expanded clone, and some rows leave it out.

>TRBJ1-1|TRBV2|few|TRBD1
TGTGCCAGCAGGACAGGGGGCACTGAAGCTTTCTTT
CASRTGGTEAFF
>TRBJ2-7|TRBV7-3|NA|NA
TGTGCCAGCAGCTTGAAGGGGTCCTCCTCCTACGAGCAGTACTTC
CASSLKGSSSYEQYF
>TRBJ1-2|TRBV5-1|few|TRBD1
TGCGCCAGCAGCTTCTCCAGAGGGACAGGGCCCTCTAACTATGGCTACACCTTC
CASSFSRGTGPSNYGYTF
>TRBJ2-7|TRBV7-2|once|NA
TGTGCCAGCAGCTTAGCGAGGGGGAGCGAGCAGTACTTC
CASSLARGSEQYF
>TRBJ2-5|TRBV27|few|NA
TGTGCCAGCAGTTATCAGGGGGAGACCCAGTACTTC
CASSYQGETQYF
>TRBJ1-5|TRBV7-9|few|TRBD1
TGTGCCAGCAGCTTTGACACCGGGACAGGGGCTCAGCCCCAGCATTTT
CASSFDTGTGAQPQHF
>TRBJ2-7|TRBV20-1|few|NA
TGCAGTGCTAACTTCGGCTACGAGCAGTACTTC
CSANFGYEQYF
>TRBJ2-5|TRBV7-2|NA|TRBD1
TGTGCCAGCAGCTCTCAGACAGGGCGGGAGACCCAGTACTTC
CASSSQTGRETQYF
>TRBJ2-1|TRBV7-3|few|TRBD2
TGTGCCAGCAGCTTAACTCTAGCGGGAGACAATGAGCAGTTCTTC
CASSLTLAGDNEQFF
>TRBJ1-1|TRBV7-3|few|NA
TGTGCCAGCAGCTTAGAGCCGGGTGGGAACACTGAAGCTTTCTTT
CASSLEPGGNTEAFF
>TRBJ2-5|TRBV7-9|few|TRBD1
TGTGCCAGCAGCTTAGGGGGACAGGGCCGGCAAGAGACCCAGTACTTC
CASSLGGQGRQETQYF
>TRBJ1-5|TRBV2|NA|TRBD1
TGTGCCAGCAGTGTTATTATCGGGACAGGATCTAATCAGCCCCAGCATTTT
CASSVIIGTGSNQPQHF
>TRBJ2-6|TRBV11-2|NA|NA
TGTGCCAGCAGCTCACCCAGGGGGGAGAAGAGCTCTGGGGCCAACGTCCTGACTTTC
CASSSPRGEKSSGANVLTF
>TRBJ2-5|TRBV5-6|NA|TRBD2
TGTGCCAGCAGGCAGACTAGCGGGAGTACGTGGGAGACCCAGTACTTC
CASRQTSGSTWETQYF
>TRBJ1-4|TRBV7-2|NA|NA
TGTGCCAGCAGCTTGGGCCAGGGGCGTTCTGCAACTAATGAAAAACTGTTTTTT
CASSLGQGRSATNEKLFF